The 10 T cell receptor beta chains given below trace back to one sample, sequenced in a study of control samples from healthy donors and cancer patients. The repertoire was sequenced with immunoSEQ multiplex PCR; TCRdb's copy has only in-frame clones and lacks some. The sample has 120,000 or so clones, around 86% seen once. Material: blood. The receptors were gathered from a man aged 40-50 years in good health.

J is TRBJ2-1 and V is TRBV5-4, with a tentative D call TRBD1 (5 bases). The CDR3 totals 15 residues. V lost 0 bases to trimming and J lost 9 bases, with 16 bases between them. Germline loops: CDR1 SGHNT, CDR2 YYREEE (reference sequence). CDR3 sequence reads: CASSLGPGWESEQFF. In DNA form, the CDR3 reads TGTGCCAGCAGCTTGGGGCCAGGGTGGGAAAGTGAGCAGTTCTTC.

In this sample, this clone turned up once. The CDR3 loop is CASSSGLAAAGELFF. For the CDR3, the DNA is TGTGCCAGCAGCTCCGGACTAGCGGCGGCCGGGGAGCTGTTTTTT. The V call is TRBV7-2, the J call TRBJ2-2, with 10 bases that match TRBD2. The CDR3 has 15 amino acids. The J segment lost 6 bases and the V segment lost 4 bases, leaving 5 bases of the junction unmatched. Germline V lookup: CDR1 SGHTA, CDR2 FQGNSA.

The chain recombines TRBV7-2 with TRBJ1-5; no clear D. The germline V gene encodes CDR1 SGHTA and CDR2 FQGNSA. Trimming took 1 base from V and 0 from J, leaving 7 bases between them. The CDR3 runs 15 residues. CDR3 residues: CASSLETVSNQPQHF. In DNA form, the CDR3 reads TGTGCCAGCAGCTTAGAAACCGTTAGCAATCAGCCCCAGCATTTT.

The genes are TRBV7-8 and TRBJ1-4; 7 nucleotides match TRBD1. V lost 8 bases to trimming and J lost 1 base; unmatched junction nucleotides: 4. The CDR3 extends over 14 amino acids. Germline V gene data show CDR1 as SGHVS and CDR2 as FQNEAQ. In DNA, the CDR3 is TGTGCCAGCCGCCAGGGGGAAACTAATGAAAAACTGTTTTTT. Protein product: CASRQGETNEKLFF.

The chain combines TRBV6-5 with TRBJ1-1, with D unclear. V was trimmed by 6 bases and J by 0 bases, leaving 8 bases between them. This CDR3 comprises 13 residues. Germline V gene data show CDR1 as MNHEY and CDR2 as SVGAGI. CDR3: CASSPFVNTEAFF. The CDR3 DNA is TGTGCCAGCAGCCCCTTCGTGAACACTGAAGCTTTCTTT.

This CDR3 is CASSLRGARDEQYF. The CDR3 DNA is TGTGCCAGCAGCTTACGGGGGGCCAGGGACGAGCAGTACTTC. V is TRBV7-8 and J is TRBJ2-7; a weak D match, TRBD2 (7 bases). The CDR3 consists of 14 residues. Germline V gene lookup returns CDR1 SGHVS and CDR2 FQNEAQ. The V and J ends lost 2 bases and 5 bases respectively, with 13 bases between them. Filled out from reference TRBV7-8 and TRBJ2-7, the complete variable domain reads GAGVSQSPRYKVAKRGQDVALRCDPISGHVSLFWYQQALGQGPEFLTYFQNEAQLDKSGLPSDRFFAERPEGSVSTLKIQRTQQEDSAVYLCASSLRGARDEQYFGPGTRLTVT.

The chain carries TRBV5-6 and TRBJ1-1; D is possibly TRBD1 (6 bases). Germline V CDR1 and CDR2: SGHDT, YYEEEE. The CDR3 sequence is 15 residues long. V lost 1 base and J 1 base, leaving 11 bases between the germline ends. The CDR3 loop reads CASSLYGRGNTEAFF. CDR3 DNA sequence: TGTGCCAGCAGCTTGTACGGCAGGGGGAACACTGAAGCTTTCTTT. The full variable domain, with the rest looked up from reference TRBV5-6 and TRBJ1-1, is DAGVTQSPTHLIKTRGQQVTLRCSPKSGHDTVSWYQQALGQGPQFIFQYYEEEERQRGNFPDRFSGHQFPNYSSELNVNALLLGDSALYLCASSLYGRGNTEAFFGQGTRLTVV.

The gene calls are TRBV9 and TRBJ1-2; 10 bases line up with TRBD1. This CDR3 contains 15 residues. Unmatched junction bases numbered 3, after V lost 0 bases and J lost 4 bases. Germline values: CDR1 SGDLS, CDR2 YYNGEE. The CDR3 DNA reads TGTGCCAGCAGCGTAGTGGACAGGGGGGCCTATGGCTACACCTTC. Its translation is CASSVVDRGAYGYTF.

V usage is TRBV21-1 and J usage is TRBJ2-7. TRBV21-1 is classified as a pseudogene. The length of the CDR3 is 17 residues. The DNA of the CDR3 is TGTGCCAGCAGCAAAGTTAATAGGAGACGCCAGGAGTGGGAGCAGTACTTC. Residues: CASSKVNRRRQEWEQYF.

The chain employs TRBV11-3 and TRBJ2-7; 9 positions match TRBD1. J gave up 3 bases and V 1 base, and 13 bases lay outside the gene matches. The V gene's germline CDR1 is SGHNT and CDR2 YENEEA. CDR3 length: 18 residues. The CDR3, as DNA: TGTGCCAGCAGCTTAGGAGTAGGAAACAGGGGGCCCCACTACGAGCAGTACTTC. Amino acid sequence: CASSLGVGNRGPHYEQYF.